A single sample is the source of the 15 T cell receptor beta chains below, sequenced in a study of CD8 T cells in ankylosing spondylitis. Each CDR3 protein is one row after TCRdb ran MiXCR on the 5' RACE reads. This table has around 250,000 distinct CDR3 sequences, 9.5% to 12% appearing once. The sample consisted of blood, either unsorted or a sorted T cell fraction (not recorded which). These receptors all stem from a male donor with ankylosing spondylitis or in good health (not recorded which).

The chain carries TRBV5-1 and TRBJ1-1, with D possibly being TRBD1 (6 bases). V lost 3 bases and J 6 bases, leaving 15 bases between the germline ends. Germline CDR1 is SGHRS and CDR2 is YFSETQ. The CDR3 length is 14 residues. Here the CDR3 reads CASSSGEQVPEAFF. The CDR3 bases are TGCGCCAGCAGCTCAGGGGAACAGGTCCCTGAAGCTTTCTTT.

This clonotype has a handful of counts. The chain links TRBV20-1 to TRBJ2-3, with D perhaps TRBD1 (6 bases). The CDR3 totals 18 residues. Germline assignment: CDR1 DFQATT and CDR2 SNEGSKA (reference sequence). Trimming removed 6 bases from V and 2 bases from J, with 27 bases in between. The CDR3 region has the DNA TGCAGTGCCCTCGGGTCGGGACAACAATCTACTCCCACAGATACGCAGTATTTT. Translated: CSALGSGQQSTPTDTQYF.

The rearrangement links TRBV7-6 to TRBJ2-3, with 11 bases identical to TRBD2. This CDR3 has 15 amino acids. Germline V gene sequence: CDR1 SGHVS, CDR2 FNYEAQ. Trimming cost V 5 bases and J 5 bases; bases outside gene matches: 6. CDR3 region: CASSGGGTSGDTQYF. CDR3 sequence (DNA): TGTGCCAGCAGCGGGGGCGGGACTAGCGGAGATACGCAGTATTTT.

This clonotype was found a few times. The chain joins TRBV3-1 to TRBJ2-3, with D possibly matching TRBD2 (6 bases). The germline V and J ends were trimmed by 0 bases and 1 base, with 14 bases remaining between them. Germline-derived CDR1 and CDR2 are LGHDT and YNNKEL (reference sequence). This CDR3 region has 17 residues. CDR3 in amino acids: CASSQEVLARGTDTQYF. For the CDR3, the DNA is TGTGCCAGCAGCCAAGAAGTCCTAGCGAGGGGCACAGATACGCAGTATTTT.

The table lists this clonotype with many counts. J is TRBJ2-1 and V is TRBV5-1; tentatively, D is TRBD2 (6 bases). Deletions cut 1 base from V and 1 base from J, with 12 bases between. CDR1 is SGHRS and CDR2 is YFSETQ in the germline V gene. The CDR3 extends over 16 amino acids. CDR3 DNA sequence: TGCGCCAGCAGCTTGTCCCCCGGGACTTCCTACAATGAGCAGTTCTTC. This sequence encodes CASSLSPGTSYNEQFF.

In its sample, this clonotype was seen many times. The gene calls are TRBV29-1 and TRBJ2-3, with D uncertain. Per germline, CDR1 SQVTM and CDR2 ANQGSEA. V dropped 5 bases and J dropped 2 bases, with 14 bases sitting between them. The CDR3 loop spans 14 amino acids. The DNA for the CDR3 is TGCAGCGTTAGTGACCGGGCCGTCACAGATACGCAGTATTTT. This translates into CSVSDRAVTDTQYF.

This clonotype was counted ten times or more. V usage is TRBV5-1 and J usage is TRBJ1-4; 7 nucleotides agree with TRBD1. This CDR3 has 14 residues. The germline V gene has CDR1 SGHRS and CDR2 YFSETQ. Trimming at V came to 5 bases and at J to 0 bases, leaving 1 base not matched to a gene. The CDR3 DNA follows: TGCGCCAGCAGAACAGGGGCAACTAATGAAAAACTGTTTTTT. Its protein is CASRTGATNEKLFF.

This clonotype was counted between two and nine times. This chain uses TRBV18 with TRBJ2-7; D is undetermined. The germline V gene has CDR1 KGHSH and CDR2 LQKENI. The V end was cut by 2 bases, the J end by 6 bases, with 17 bases between. There are 15 residues in the CDR3. CDR3 region: CASSPRIKEQVEQYF. The CDR3 nucleotides read TGTGCCAGCTCACCAAGAATTAAGGAGCAGGTCGAGCAGTACTTC.

This clonotype showed up many times. V and J are TRBV20-1 and TRBJ1-1; TRBD1 matches at 9 bases. The CDR3 loop spans 17 amino acids. Germline V gene lookup returns CDR1 DFQATT and CDR2 SNEGSKA (reference sequence). The V and J ends lost 7 bases and 3 bases, in that order; junction bases with no gene match: 18. The CDR3 DNA sequence: TGCAGTGTAAGGAATACAGGGGGCTCACCGCGGGACACTGAAGCTTTCTTT. Protein sequence: CSVRNTGGSPRDTEAFF.

Note on this clonotype: This may be a read error: a much more frequent sequence differs by one nucleotide. This chain links TRBV18 with TRBJ1-2; TRBD1 might be the D (5 bases). Germline V lookup: CDR1 KGHSH, CDR2 LQKENI. The CDR3 sequence is 13 residues long. The CDR3 nucleotides are TGTACCAGCTCACCATCAGGGTACTATGGCTACACCTTC. Its protein product is CTSSPSGYYGYTF.

The chain has TRBV7-8 and TRBJ2-3; D perhaps matches TRBD2 (6 bases). Per germline, CDR1 SGHVS and CDR2 FQNEAQ. CDR3 size: 13 residues. V shed 5 bases and J shed 8 bases, with 14 bases lying between them. The CDR3 DNA reads as TGTGCCAGCAGCCCTACGGTGGGAGGTACGCAGTATTTT. It is translated as CASSPTVGGTQYF.

This clonotype was detected only a few times. The J gene is TRBJ1-1, the V gene TRBV27; TRBD1 is a possible D gene (6 bases). Germline CDR1 is MNHEY and CDR2 is SMNVEV (reference sequence). The CDR3 runs 13 residues. Trimming removed 2 bases from V and 7 bases from J, with 11 bases in between. The CDR3 nucleotides are TGTGCCAGCAGTTTAAGGGAGACAGGTGAAGCTTTCTTT. It is translated as CASSLRETGEAFF.

J is TRBJ2-2 and V is TRBV12-3 or TRBV12-4, with D perhaps matching TRBD2 (5 bases). Trimming cost V 1 base and J 5 bases, with 11 bases left between them. This CDR3 spans 15 amino acids. DNA of the CDR3: TGTGCCAGCAGTTTAGGAGGGCGCGGAACCGGGGAGCTGTTTTTT. It yields the protein CASSLGGRGTGELFF.

The chain is built from TRBV28 and TRBJ2-2; TRBD1 or TRBD2 may be the D gene (5 bases each). Trimming removed 8 bases from V and 2 bases from J, with 12 bases in between. The CDR3 length is 14 residues. Germline V gene sequence: CDR1 MDHEN, CDR2 SYDVKM. The chain's CDR3 is CASLGGGNTGELFF. CDR3 bases: TGTGCCAGCTTGGGTGGGGGTAACACCGGGGAGCTGTTTTTT.

The chain has TRBV29-1 and TRBJ2-5; TRBD1 might be the D (6 bases). The CDR3 is 13 residues long. Per the germline V gene, CDR1 is SQVTM and CDR2 is ANQGSEA. V gave up 5 bases and J gave up 1 base, with 11 bases separating them. CDR3 sequence (DNA): TGCAGCGTTTTGGACAGATTCCAAGAGACCCAGTACTTC. Protein sequence: CSVLDRFQETQYF.